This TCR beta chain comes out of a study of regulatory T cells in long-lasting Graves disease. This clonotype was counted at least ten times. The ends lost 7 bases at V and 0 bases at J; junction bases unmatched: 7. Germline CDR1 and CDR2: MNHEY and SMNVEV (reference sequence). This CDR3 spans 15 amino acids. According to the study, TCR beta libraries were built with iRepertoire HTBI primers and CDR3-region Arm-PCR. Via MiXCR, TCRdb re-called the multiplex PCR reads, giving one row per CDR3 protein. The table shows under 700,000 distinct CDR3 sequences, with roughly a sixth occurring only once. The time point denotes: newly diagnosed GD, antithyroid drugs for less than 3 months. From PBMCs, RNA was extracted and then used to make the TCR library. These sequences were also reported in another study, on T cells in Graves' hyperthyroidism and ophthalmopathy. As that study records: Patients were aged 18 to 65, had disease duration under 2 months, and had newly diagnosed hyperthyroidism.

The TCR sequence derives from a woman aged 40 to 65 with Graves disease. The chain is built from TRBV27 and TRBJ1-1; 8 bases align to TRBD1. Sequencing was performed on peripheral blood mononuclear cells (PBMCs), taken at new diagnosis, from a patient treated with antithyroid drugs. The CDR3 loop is CASNPGQAMNTEAFF. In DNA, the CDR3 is TGTGCCAGCAACCCGGGACAGGCGATGAACACTGAAGCTTTCTTT.